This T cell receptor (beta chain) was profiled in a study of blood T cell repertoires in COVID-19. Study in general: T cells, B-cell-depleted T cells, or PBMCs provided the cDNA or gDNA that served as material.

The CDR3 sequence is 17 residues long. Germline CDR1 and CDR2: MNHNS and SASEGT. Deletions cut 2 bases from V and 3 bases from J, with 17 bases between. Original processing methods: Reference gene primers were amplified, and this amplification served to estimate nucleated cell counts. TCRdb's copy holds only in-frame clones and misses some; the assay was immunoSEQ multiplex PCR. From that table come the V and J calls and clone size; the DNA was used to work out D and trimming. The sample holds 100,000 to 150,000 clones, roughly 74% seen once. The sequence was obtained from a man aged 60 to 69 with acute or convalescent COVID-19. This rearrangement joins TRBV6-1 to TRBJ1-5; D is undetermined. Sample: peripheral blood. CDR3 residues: CASSEFSGWRVNQPQHF. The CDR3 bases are TGTGCCAGCAGTGAATTTTCGGGTTGGAGGGTCAATCAGCCCCAGCATTTT.